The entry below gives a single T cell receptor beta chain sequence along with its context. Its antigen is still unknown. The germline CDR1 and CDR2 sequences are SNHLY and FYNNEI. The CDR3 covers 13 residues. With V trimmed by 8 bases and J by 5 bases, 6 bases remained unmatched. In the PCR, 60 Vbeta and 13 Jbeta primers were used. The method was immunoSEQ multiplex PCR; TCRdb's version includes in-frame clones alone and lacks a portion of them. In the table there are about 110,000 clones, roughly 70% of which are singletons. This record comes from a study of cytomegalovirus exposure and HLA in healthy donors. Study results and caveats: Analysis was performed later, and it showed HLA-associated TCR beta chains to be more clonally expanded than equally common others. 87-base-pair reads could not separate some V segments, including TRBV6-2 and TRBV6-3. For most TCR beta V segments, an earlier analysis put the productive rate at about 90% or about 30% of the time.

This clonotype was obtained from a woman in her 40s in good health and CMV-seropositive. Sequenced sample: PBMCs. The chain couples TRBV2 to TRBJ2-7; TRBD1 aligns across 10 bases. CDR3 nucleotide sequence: TGTGCCAGCCTGACAGGGGGCAGGGACGAGCAGTACTTC. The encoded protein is CASLTGGRDEQYF.